This T cell receptor beta chain came from a study of cytomegalovirus exposure and HLA in healthy donors. In germline, CDR1 is MRHNA, CDR2 SNTAGT. The CDR3 consists of 15 residues. J gave up 1 base and V 2 bases, and 0 bases lay outside the gene matches. Clones were sequenced by immunoSEQ multiplex PCR, and TCRdb holds only the in-frame ones, with some missing. The data show a few hundred thousand clones, with 90% seen just once and more than 0.35% held by the top ten. Separate from the approximately 700-subject first cohort was the roughly 130-subject validation cohort, to which the donors belonged. The chain employs TRBV6-4 and TRBJ2-3; 10 bases map to TRBD1. The clonotype was recovered from a woman younger than 35 in good health and CMV-seronegative. The sample comprised PBMCs. The CDR3 nucleotides are TGTGCCAGCAGTGACGGGACAGGGGGCACAGATACGCAGTATTTT. As protein: CASSDGTGGTDTQYF.